One and the same sample provided the 23 T cell receptor beta chains below, sequenced in a study of a mutant IDH1 vaccine in newly diagnosed glioma. The assay was immunoSEQ multiplex PCR, and TCRdb's table has in-frame clones only and misses some. The table includes roughly 40,000 clones, approximately 93% detected once. These receptors' antigens are unknown. Time point denoted: week 5, during vaccination. Each vaccine dose was 300 ug of mutant IDH1 20-mer peptide, with topical imiquimod. Sequencing was performed on PBMCs, taken from a glioma patient whose treatment included an IDH1 peptide vaccine. The origin of the receptors is a man in his fifties or sixties with glioma.

J is TRBJ2-7 and V is TRBV6-6; D gene ambiguous. Germline V gene data show CDR1 as MNHNY and CDR2 as SVGAGI (reference sequence). V lost 7 bases to trimming and J lost 3 bases, with 19 bases between them. The CDR3 is 15 residues long. CDR3 sequence reads: CASKRFDGTNYEQYF. The CDR3 coding sequence is TGTGCCAGCAAGCGCTTCGACGGCACGAACTACGAGCAGTACTTC.

The genes are TRBV10-3 and TRBJ2-3; D perhaps matches TRBD1 (6 bases). The CDR3 runs to 15 residues. V lost 3 bases to trimming and J lost 2 bases, with 12 bases between them. Per germline, CDR1 ENHRY and CDR2 SYGVKD. This chain's CDR3 is CAISDQGKDTDTQYF. The CDR3 DNA sequence: TGTGCCATCAGTGACCAGGGGAAGGACACAGATACGCAGTATTTT.

The chain employs TRBV7-9 and TRBJ2-7; a possible D gene is TRBD1 (6 bases). The CDR3 is made up of 16 amino acids. Germline CDR1 SEHNR, CDR2 FQNEAQ (reference sequence). V was pared by 1 base and J by 2 bases, with 15 bases between. The CDR3 region is CASSLEAGVWAYEQYF. In nucleotides, the CDR3 is TGTGCCAGCAGCTTAGAAGCAGGGGTATGGGCCTACGAGCAGTACTTC. The full variable domain, its missing parts supplied by reference TRBV7-9 and TRBJ2-7, is DTGVSQNPRHKITKRGQNVTFRCDPISEHNRLYWYRQTLGQGPEFLTYFQNEAQLEKSRLLSDRFSAERPKGSFSTLEIQRTEQGDSAMYLCASSLEAGVWAYEQYFGPGTRLTVT.

The V and J genes are TRBV5-5 and TRBJ1-1; 7 bases map to TRBD1. The germline CDR1 and CDR2 sequences are SGHKS and YYEKEE (reference sequence). Trimming at V came to 4 bases and at J to 2 bases, leaving 11 bases not matched to a gene. The CDR3 totals 16 residues. The CDR3 DNA is TGTGCCAGCAGCGCCACAGGGGAGTTACGAAACACTGAAGCTTTCTTT. Its translation is CASSATGELRNTEAFF.

The rearrangement joins TRBV28 to TRBJ1-5, with D hard to call. Trimming pared 6 bases from V and 0 bases from J, leaving 9 bases between. CDR3 size: 14 residues. Germline assignment: CDR1 MDHEN and CDR2 SYDVKM. The CDR3 loop reads CASSWGGSNQPQHF. The CDR3 nucleotides are TGTGCCAGCAGCTGGGGAGGTAGCAATCAGCCCCAGCATTTT.

DNA for the CDR3: TGTGCCAGCAGCCGATACCGGGAGACAGGGACAGGCACTGAAGCTTTCTTT. Translated: CASSRYRETGTGTEAFF. The V call is TRBV28, the J call TRBJ1-1; TRBD1 matches 8 bases. The CDR3 covers 17 residues. Losses at the gene ends were 6 bases for V and 4 bases for J; bases not matched to a gene: 16. The germline V gene has CDR1 MDHEN and CDR2 SYDVKM. The whole variable domain, filled in from reference TRBV28 and TRBJ1-1, reads DVKVTQSSRYLVKRTGEKVFLECVQDMDHENMFWYRQDPGLGLRLIYFSYDVKMKEKGDIPEGYSVSREKKERFSLILESASTNQTSMYLCASSRYRETGTGTEAFFGQGTRLTVV.

This clone was counted between two and nine times. The gene calls are TRBV29-1 and TRBJ2-5, with a possible D match to TRBD1 (6 bases). Trimming took off 6 bases at V and 3 bases at J, with 11 bases between the two ends. Germline CDR1 is SQVTM and CDR2 is ANQGSEA. This CDR3 spans 12 amino acids. The CDR3: CSVTGGEETQYF. CDR3 nucleotides: TGCAGCGTGACAGGTGGAGAAGAGACCCAGTACTTC.

The gene calls are TRBV7-8 and TRBJ1-6; TRBD1 is a possible D gene (5 bases). The V and J ends lost 3 bases and 10 bases respectively, with 19 bases between them. CDR3 length equals 16 residues. Germline loops: CDR1 SGHVS, CDR2 FQNEAQ. CDR3 in amino acids: CASSLEAIRAESPLHF. The DNA of the CDR3 is TGTGCCAGCAGCTTGGAGGCTATCAGGGCGGAATCACCCCTCCACTTT.

The chain couples TRBV27 to TRBJ2-7; 7 bases are shared with TRBD2. With V trimmed by 7 bases and J by 3 bases, 6 bases remained unmatched. Germline loops: CDR1 MNHEY, CDR2 SMNVEV (reference sequence). The CDR3 has 13 residues. The CDR3 loop is CASTGGGSYEQYF. The CDR3 DNA sequence: TGTGCCAGCACCGGCGGCGGGAGCTACGAGCAGTACTTC.

The gene calls are TRBV6-5 and TRBJ1-2; D not resolved. V lost 6 bases to trimming and J lost 2 bases, with 13 bases between them. Germline assignment: CDR1 MNHEY and CDR2 SVGAGI. This CDR3 is 14 amino acids long. The CDR3 DNA reads TGTGCCAGCAGCCGGAGTCCCCTCAACTATGGCTACACCTTC. Its protein product is CASSRSPLNYGYTF.

The chain couples TRBV2 to TRBJ2-5; weak D call: TRBD2 (6 bases). Trimming left V 2 bases short and J 5 bases short, with 12 bases between. This CDR3 has 14 amino acids. CDR1 SNHLY and CDR2 FYNNEI come from the germline V gene. The CDR3, as DNA: TGTGCCAGCAGTGAAATGGGACTGGGGGAGACCCAGTACTTC. Encoded protein: CASSEMGLGETQYF.

The gene calls are TRBV7-2 and TRBJ2-7, with 9 bases aligning to TRBD1. Germline CDR1 is SGHTA and CDR2 is FQGNSA. Trimming cost V 4 bases and J 3 bases; bases outside gene matches: 4. The length of the CDR3 is 14 residues. CDR3 in DNA: TGTGCCAGCAGCTGGGGACAGGGCCTCTACGAGCAGTACTTC. Its translation is CASSWGQGLYEQYF. Drawing the rest from reference TRBV7-2 and TRBJ2-7, the complete variable domain is GAGVSQSPSNKVTEKGKDVELRCDPISGHTALYWYRQSLGQGLEFLIYFQGNSAPDKSGLPSDRFSAERTGGSVSTLTIQRTQQEDSAVYLCASSWGQGLYEQYFGPGTRLTVT.

The CDR3 DNA follows: TGTGCCAGCAGTATAGACAGGCGGCATGAAGCTTTCTTT. As protein: CASSIDRRHEAFF. The chain combines TRBV6-5 with TRBJ1-1; D perhaps matches TRBD1 (6 bases). Trimming stripped 5 bases from V and 7 bases from J, with 14 bases between. This CDR3 region has 13 residues. Germline CDR1 reads MNHEY; CDR2 reads SVGAGI.

The V and J genes are TRBV5-1 and TRBJ2-7, with D possibly TRBD2 on 6 matching bases. CDR3 size: 15 residues. Germline V gene data show CDR1 as SGHRS and CDR2 as YFSETQ. V lost 4 bases and J lost 0, with 14 bases in between. CDR3 DNA: TGCGCCAGCAGCCCAATAGCGGCTAGCTCCTACGAGCAGTACTTC. It encodes CASSPIAASSYEQYF.

The chain employs TRBV19 and TRBJ1-4, with TRBD1 identical over 7 bases. The CDR3 loop spans 14 amino acids. The ends lost 4 bases at V and 4 bases at J; junction bases unmatched: 3. The V gene's germline CDR1 is LNHDA and CDR2 SQIVND (reference sequence). CDR3 nucleotide sequence: TGTGCCAGTAGTAGGACAGGACTTAATGAAAAACTGTTTTTT. It is translated as CASSRTGLNEKLFF.

This clone was counted between two and nine times. The chain is built from TRBV7-9 and TRBJ2-5, with TRBD1 matching over 10 bases. Trimming took 5 bases from V and 4 from J; bases not matched to a gene: 4. The CDR3 loop spans 14 amino acids. CDR1 is SEHNR, CDR2 FQNEAQ, per germline (reference sequence). CDR3 residues: CASSRGQGGETQYF. The CDR3 nucleotides are TGTGCCAGCAGCCGCGGACAGGGGGGAGAGACCCAGTACTTC.

J is TRBJ1-3 and V is TRBV9; D is unclear. There are 12 residues in the CDR3. The V gene's germline CDR1 is SGDLS and CDR2 YYNGEE. Trimming left V 3 bases short and J 9 bases short, with 10 bases between. CDR3 sequence reads: CASSASAPTIYF. The CDR3 region has the DNA TGTGCCAGCAGCGCCTCAGCTCCCACCATATATTTT.

The V gene is TRBV25-1, the J gene TRBJ2-1, with TRBD2 matching over 8 bases. The germline V gene encodes CDR1 MGHDK and CDR2 SYGVNS. Unmatched junction bases numbered 8, after V lost 8 bases and J lost 2 bases. The CDR3 consists of 15 residues. CDR3 amino acids: CASSGGAMPYNEQFF. DNA of the CDR3: TGTGCCAGCTCCGGGGGGGCTATGCCCTACAATGAGCAGTTCTTC.

The rearrangement joins TRBV9 to TRBJ1-1, with TRBD1 as a possible D gene (5 bases). The V end lost 3 bases, the J end lost 4 bases, and 16 bases lay between the germline ends. The CDR3 sequence is 15 residues long. Germline V gene lookup returns CDR1 SGDLS and CDR2 YYNGEE. In DNA, the CDR3 is TGTGCCAGCAGCGAGGGGAGCATCGGGGGCACTGAAGCTTTCTTT. It specifies CASSEGSIGGTEAFF.

This clone was detected once. The chain carries TRBV7-3 and TRBJ2-1; TRBD1 or TRBD2 may be the D gene (5 bases each). Trimming removed 1 base at V and 8 bases at J, with 21 bases between. This CDR3 has 17 residues. Germline lookup yields CDR1 SGHTA and CDR2 FQGTGA. The CDR3 reads CASSLMSRGKAGDEQFF. The CDR3 bases are TGTGCCAGCAGCTTAATGTCTCGGGGCAAGGCTGGCGATGAGCAGTTCTTC.

CDR3 region: CASSEPGGGLNTEAFF. CDR3 in DNA: TGTGCCAGCAGTGAACCGGGGGGGGGCTTGAACACTGAAGCTTTCTTT. The chain has TRBV25-1 and TRBJ1-1; perhaps TRBD1 as D (6 bases). Trimming shortened V by 2 bases and J by 0 bases, and 13 bases separated the two germline ends. The CDR3 consists of 16 residues. The germline CDR1 and CDR2 sequences are MGHDK and SYGVNS.

A note on this clone: The sample has other DNA sequences that encode this CDR3 too. The CDR3 bases are TGTGCCAGCAGTTTATCAGGGACAGCGAGCTACGAGCAGTACTTC. This sequence encodes CASSLSGTASYEQYF. The rearrangement uses TRBV27 and TRBJ2-7; TRBD1 aligns across 7 bases. CDR3 size: 15 residues. Trimming cost V 0 bases and J 3 bases; bases outside gene matches: 5. From germline, CDR1 is MNHEY and CDR2 SMNVEV (reference sequence).

The CDR3 loop is CASSLSPYDRKPNQPQHF. DNA for the CDR3: TGTGCCAGCAGTTTATCCCCCTATGACAGGAAGCCAAATCAGCCCCAGCATTTT. The chain recombines TRBV28 with TRBJ1-5, with D maybe TRBD1 (6 bases). CDR3 length: 18 amino acids. The V gene's germline CDR1 is MDHEN and CDR2 SYDVKM. V was trimmed by 1 base and J by 4 bases, leaving 20 bases between them. The full variable domain, in which reference TRBV28 and TRBJ1-5 provide the parts outside the CDR3, is DVKVTQSSRYLVKRTGEKVFLECVQDMDHENMFWYRQDPGLGLRLIYFSYDVKMKEKGDIPEGYSVSREKKERFSLILESASTNQTSMYLCASSLSPYDRKPNQPQHFGDGTRLSIL.